This is a list of T cell receptor beta chains from one sample in a study of shared clonotypes between healthy human individuals. TCRdb keeps only in-frame clones here, not all; method: immunoSEQ multiplex PCR. Counted here are around 940,000 clones, less than 85% occurring once; the ten biggest clones make up approximately 1.5%. Sequences were obtained from memory CD4+ T cells sorted from blood. The source is a man aged 18 to 29 in good health. CDR3s include the opening cysteine and the closing phenylalanine or tryptophan. A D gene is named only where the DNA matches it firmly. Size values are once, few and many counts, or a class for expanded clones, and some rows have none.

v_gene,d_gene,j_gene,abundance,CDR3nt,CDR3aa
TRBV6-1,.,TRBJ1-3,once,TGTGCCAGCAGGACGGAGAATAGCTCTGGAAACACCATATATTTT,CASRTENSSGNTIYF
TRBV10-2,.,TRBJ1-6,few,TGCGCCAGCAGCACTGACAGTGGTCATAATTCACCCCTCCACTTT,CASSTDSGHNSPLHF
TRBV15,TRBD1,TRBJ1-5,once,TGTGCCACCAGCAGAGGAGGGACAGGGGTCAATCAGCCCCAGCATTTT,CATSRGGTGVNQPQHF
TRBV5-1,.,TRBJ2-2,.,TGCGCCAGCAGCTACGACCTACAGGGTGCCGGGGAGCTGTTTTTT,CASSYDLQGAGELFF
TRBV11-3,.,TRBJ2-7,.,TGTGCCAGCAGCTTGGACACGGAAGCCGACGAGCAGTACTTC,CASSLDTEADEQYF
TRBV5-1,.,TRBJ1-4,.,TGCGCCAGCAGCTTGGACAGGGAGGGGGACAAACTGTTTTTT,CASSLDREGDKLFF
TRBV18,.,TRBJ1-5,once,TGTGCCAGCTCAGGGGGCCAGCCCCAAAATCAGCCCCAGCATTTT,CASSGGQPQNQPQHF
TRBV5-6,TRBD1,TRBJ2-7,.,TGTGCCAGCAGCCAGAAACCGGGACAGGGTAACGAGCAGTACTTC,CASSQKPGQGNEQYF
TRBV5-1,.,TRBJ2-1,.,TGCGCCAGCAGCTTGGTTCCCGTCTCCGGGGGCAATGAGCAGTTCTTC,CASSLVPVSGGNEQFF
TRBV7-2,.,TRBJ1-2,.,TGTGCCAGCAGCTTAGAAGTACAGGGTTACTATGGCTACACCTTC,CASSLEVQGYYGYTF
TRBV25-1,.,TRBJ2-1,once,TGTGCCAGCGGCCCCCTCGATAGCGGCTTCTACAATGAGCAGTTCTTC,CASGPLDSGFYNEQFF
TRBV18,TRBD1,TRBJ2-2,.,TGTGCCAGCTCACCCTACACCCGACAGGGCAACACCGGGGAGCTGTTTTTT,CASSPYTRQGNTGELFF
TRBV19,.,TRBJ1-2,.,TGTGCCAGTAGTGCATCCAGGGCGATCACCTTC,CASSASRAITF
TRBV7-9,.,TRBJ2-3,.,TGTGCCAGCAGCTTAGCGACGGCGGGGCTTACGCAGTATTTT,CASSLATAGLTQYF
TRBV2,.,TRBJ1-1,few,TGTGCCAGCAGTCGGGAAAACACTGAAGCTTTCTTT,CASSRENTEAFF
TRBV28,TRBD1,TRBJ1-5,.,TGTGCCAGCGGATCACCGGGACAGCATGCCCAGCATTTT,CASGSPGQHAQHF
TRBV5-4,.,TRBJ2-3,.,TGTGCCAGCAGCTTAGTCGGGGACCCTCAAGATACGCAGTATTTT,CASSLVGDPQDTQYF
TRBV29-1,.,TRBJ1-2,.,TGCAGCGTTGAAGATCGAGACGGCAGGGCCTGGCCAGCCTTC,CSVEDRDGRAWPAF
TRBV5-4,TRBD2,TRBJ2-5,.,TGTGCCAGCAGCGCCGGGACTAGCGGGGGGCCTTCTGGGACCCAGTACTTC,CASSAGTSGGPSGTQYF
TRBV6-5,.,TRBJ2-5,.,TGTGCCAGCAGTTACAGTGGGGGGGCCTGGGAGACCCAGTACTTC,CASSYSGGAWETQYF
TRBV9,TRBD1,TRBJ2-7,.,TGTGCCAGCAGTACCGGACAGGCCTCCTACGAGCAGTACTTC,CASSTGQASYEQYF
TRBV13,.,TRBJ2-7,.,TGTGCCAGCAGGGTAGGGGGTCACTCCTACGAGCAGTACTTC,CASRVGGHSYEQYF
TRBV5-4,.,TRBJ1-2,.,TGTGCCAGCAGCGACCAATATTATGGCTACACCTTC,CASSDQYYGYTF
TRBV6-6,.,TRBJ1-5,.,TGTGCCATCGCCTTGGGAAATCAGCCCCAGCATTTT,CAIALGNQPQHF
TRBV5-1,TRBD1,TRBJ1-4,.,TGCGCCAGCAGCTTCACCTACAGGGGAAAAGGGGAAAAACTGTTTTTT,CASSFTYRGKGEKLFF
TRBV5-3,.,TRBJ2-7,.,TGTGCCAGAAGCTGGGCCTACGAGCAGTACTTC,CARSWAYEQYF
TRBV28,.,TRBJ1-5,.,TGTGCCAGCACCCTCGGAGGGGCTCCCATCAATCAGCCCCAGCATTTT,CASTLGGAPINQPQHF
TRBV18,.,TRBJ2-3,.,TGTGCCAGCTCACCAAACCCCGGGGGAATGGCAGATACGCAGTATTTT,CASSPNPGGMADTQYF
TRBV6-5,.,TRBJ1-2,.,TGTGCCAGCAGTTCCCCTAATCAGGGCTATGGCTACACCTTC,CASSSPNQGYGYTF
TRBV6-5,TRBD1,TRBJ2-7,.,TGTGCCAGCAGTTACCTCCGGACAGGGAACTACGAGCAGTACTTC,CASSYLRTGNYEQYF
TRBV2,.,TRBJ2-5,.,TGTGCCAGCACGAACAGGGAAGAGCAGTACTTC,CASTNREEQYF
TRBV11-2,TRBD2,TRBJ2-7,.,TGTGCCAGCAGCTTACGGGGATCGGGACTAGCGACCTACGAGCAGTACTTC,CASSLRGSGLATYEQYF
TRBV18,TRBD2,TRBJ2-1,.,TGTGCCAGCTCACCGAGGCGGGAGACAGAGCAGTTCTTC,CASSPRRETEQFF
TRBV19,.,TRBJ2-1,.,TGTGCCAGTACCCCGGACAGATACAATGAGCAGTTCTTC,CASTPDRYNEQFF
TRBV28,TRBD1,TRBJ1-1,.,TGTGCCAGCAGTTCCCCGGCCCAGGGGGCGCGCACTGAAGCTTTCTTT,CASSSPAQGARTEAFF
TRBV2,.,TRBJ1-1,once,TGTGCCAGCAAGTCCGTGAACACTGAAGCTTTCTTT,CASKSVNTEAFF
TRBV10-3,.,TRBJ2-1,.,TGTGCCATCAGTGACGGACTCTCCTACAATGAGCAGTTCTTC,CAISDGLSYNEQFF
TRBV18,.,TRBJ2-3,.,TGTGCCAGCTCACAAAGGACAGGCGGGGGCACAGATACGCAGTATTTT,CASSQRTGGGTDTQYF
TRBV7-9,.,TRBJ1-2,many,TGTGCCAGCAGCTTAGATCTAGTTCTCGATGGCTACACCTTC,CASSLDLVLDGYTF
TRBV6-5,.,TRBJ2-2,.,TGTGCCAGCAGGGAGGACATGAGGACCGGGGAGCTGTTTTTT,CASREDMRTGELFF
TRBV6-1,.,TRBJ2-7,.,TGTGCCAGCGTAGACGGCCTACGGGAGCAGTACTTC,CASVDGLREQYF
TRBV5-1,TRBD2,TRBJ2-1,once,TGCGCCAGCAGCGAGAACCCTAGCGGGAACACCTACAATGAGCAGTTCTTC,CASSENPSGNTYNEQFF
TRBV5-6,TRBD1,TRBJ2-7,.,TGTGCCAGCAGCCGCGACAGGGATCGCTACGAGCAGTACTTC,CASSRDRDRYEQYF
TRBV19,.,TRBJ1-5,few,TGTGCCAGTAGTATAGGTTCGCAGGGCAATCAGCCCCAGCATTTT,CASSIGSQGNQPQHF
TRBV11-2,.,TRBJ2-3,.,TGTGCCAGCAGCGACCTAAAAACAGATACGCAGTATTTT,CASSDLKTDTQYF